The 17 T cell receptor beta chains presented below share a single source sample, sequenced in a study of blood T cell repertoires in COVID-19. Assay: immunoSEQ multiplex PCR; the TCRdb copy retains only in-frame clones and omits some. The data contain 260,000 or so clones, roughly 86% of them singletons. Sequenced: peripheral blood. These receptor sequences come from a human donor in a cohort sampled during active COVID-19.

The chain recombines TRBV5-5 with TRBJ2-7, with 8 positions matching TRBD2. CDR1 is SGHKS and CDR2 is YYEKEE in the germline V gene (reference sequence). This CDR3 comprises 14 residues. The V and J ends lost 3 bases and 6 bases, in that order; junction bases with no gene match: 8. CDR3 bases: TGTGCCAGCAGCTGGACTCCGGGAGGGGTCGAGCAGTACTTC. Translation: CASSWTPGGVEQYF.

The V and J genes are TRBV27 and TRBJ2-7; D call uncertain. Germline V gene sequence: CDR1 MNHEY, CDR2 SMNVEV (reference sequence). The CDR3 contains 15 residues. Trimming removed 3 bases at V and 5 bases at J, with 17 bases between. The CDR3 region is CASSFAVPLVNEQYF. In DNA, the CDR3 is TGTGCCAGCAGTTTTGCGGTTCCCCTGGTGAACGAGCAGTACTTC.

The rearrangement links TRBV6-2 or TRBV6-3 to TRBJ1-1; 7 nucleotides match TRBD1. The CDR3 consists of 16 residues. CDR1 and CDR2 from the germline V gene are MNHEY and SVGEGT. With 2 bases clipped from V and 0 bases from J, the junction kept 6 bases outside the gene matches. The CDR3: CASSYSTGQLNTEAFF. DNA of the CDR3: TGTGCCAGCAGTTACAGCACGGGACAGCTGAACACTGAAGCTTTCTTT.

This chain connects TRBV3-1 (or the pseudogene TRBV3-2) to TRBJ2-7, with D unclear. V lost 2 bases and J lost 2, with 10 bases in between. The CDR3 length is 14 residues. The germline V gene encodes CDR1 LGHDT and CDR2 YNNKEL (reference sequence). Written as DNA, the CDR3 is TGTGCCAGCAGCCAATTCGAGTCTACCTACGAGCAGTACTTC. Encoded protein: CASSQFESTYEQYF.

CDR3 sequence (DNA): TGTGCCAGCAGCTTGGTGGGGGCTGAGGGCTACACCTTC. Translated: CASSLVGAEGYTF. The chain carries TRBV5-6 and TRBJ1-2, with a possible D match to TRBD1 (6 bases). V lost 0 bases to trimming and J lost 8 bases, with 11 bases between them. The CDR3 length is 13 residues. Germline CDR1 reads SGHDT; CDR2 reads YYEEEE.

CDR3 region: CASSPTGTGSYGYTF. CDR3 in DNA: TGCGCCAGCAGCCCAACGGGGACAGGCTCCTATGGCTACACCTTC. This rearrangement joins TRBV4-1 to TRBJ1-2, with TRBD1 matching 8 bases. This CDR3 has 15 residues. From germline, CDR1 is MGHRA and CDR2 YSYEKL. The V gene end was trimmed by 4 bases and the J gene end by 4 bases; junction bases not matched to a gene: 8.

The chain employs TRBV5-1 and TRBJ1-1, with D maybe TRBD1 (6 bases). The CDR3 contains 15 residues. Trimming removed 4 bases at V and 1 base at J, with 14 bases between. Per germline, CDR1 SGHRS and CDR2 YFSETQ. The CDR3 loop reads CASSPLQGSNTEAFF. CDR3 bases: TGCGCCAGCAGCCCCCTCCAGGGGTCGAACACTGAAGCTTTCTTT. The whole variable domain, filled in from reference TRBV5-1 and TRBJ1-1, reads KAGVTQTPRYLIKTRGQQVTLSCSPISGHRSVSWYQQTPGQGLQFLFEYFSETQRNKGNFPGRFSGRQFSNSRSEMNVSTLELGDSALYLCASSPLQGSNTEAFFGQGTRLTVV.

The chain joins TRBV18 to TRBJ2-7, with 10 bases lining up with TRBD1. Trimming removed 2 bases from V and 4 bases from J; junction bases left unmatched: 5. Germline CDR1 is KGHSH and CDR2 is LQKENI. The CDR3 covers 15 residues. The CDR3, as DNA: TGTGCCAGCTCACCAGGGGGACAGGGGAAATACGAGCAGTACTTC. Translated: CASSPGGQGKYEQYF. The full variable domain, rest sourced from reference TRBV18 and TRBJ2-7, is NAGVMQNPRHLVRRRGQEARLRCSPMKGHSHVYWYRQLPEEGLKFMVYLQKENIIDESGMPKERFSAEFPKEGPSILRIQQVVRGDSAAYFCASSPGGQGKYEQYFGPGTRLTVT.

This chain uses TRBV7-9 with TRBJ1-2; TRBD1 aligns across 9 bases. Germline V gene data show CDR1 as SEHNR and CDR2 as FQNEAQ (reference sequence). V dropped 5 bases and J dropped 4; count of bases not matched to a gene: 2. The CDR3 has 13 residues. The CDR3 coding sequence is TGTGCCAGCAGCGCGGGACAGGGCTATGGCTACACCTTC. It yields the protein CASSAGQGYGYTF.

This chain links TRBV5-1 with TRBJ1-3; D is possibly TRBD1 (6 bases). CDR3 length equals 15 residues. The germline V gene has CDR1 SGHRS and CDR2 YFSETQ. The ends were cut back, 4 bases at V and 2 bases at J, with 13 bases in the middle. The CDR3 reads CASSASAGAGNTIYF. For the CDR3, the DNA is TGCGCCAGCAGCGCCTCGGCAGGGGCTGGAAACACCATATATTTT.

The V call is TRBV6-6, the J call TRBJ2-5; no reliable D call. Trimming left V 8 bases short and J 5 bases short, with 15 bases between. Germline V gene sequence: CDR1 MNHNY, CDR2 SVGAGI (reference sequence). The CDR3 loop spans 13 amino acids. This CDR3 is CASRREAWETQYF. The CDR3 coding sequence is TGTGCCAGCCGCCGAGAGGCCTGGGAGACCCAGTACTTC.

This rearrangement joins TRBV5-4 to TRBJ2-6, with 9 bases identical to TRBD1. Per germline, CDR1 SGHNT and CDR2 YYREEE (reference sequence). This CDR3 contains 16 residues. Trimming removed 5 bases from V and 4 bases from J; junction bases left unmatched: 7. Here the CDR3 reads CASSPGTGNGANVLTF. The DNA for the CDR3 is TGTGCCAGCAGTCCCGGGACAGGGAACGGGGCCAACGTCCTGACTTTC.

This sequence joins TRBV7-2 and TRBJ2-7, with TRBD2 matching 8 bases. This CDR3 spans 15 amino acids. The J segment lost 2 bases and the V segment lost 5 bases, leaving 8 bases of the junction unmatched. In germline, CDR1 is SGHTA, CDR2 FQGNSA. CDR3 residues: CASSPIAGITYEQYF. CDR3 DNA: TGTGCCAGCAGCCCCATAGCGGGAATCACCTACGAGCAGTACTTC.

This chain links TRBV6-6 with TRBJ1-5, with D maybe TRBD1 (5 bases). V was cut by 4 bases and J by 6 bases, with 10 bases left in between. Germline CDR1 MNHNY, CDR2 SVGAGI (reference sequence). This CDR3 is 13 amino acids long. The CDR3 loop is CASSSGFPQPQHF. The CDR3 DNA follows: TGTGCCAGCAGTTCAGGGTTCCCTCAGCCCCAGCATTTT.

This clone was picked up a small number of times. This sequence joins TRBV4-1 and TRBJ1-6; D may be TRBD1 (5 bases). Germline V CDR1 and CDR2: MGHRA, YSYEKL. V shed 0 bases and J shed 12 bases, with 15 bases lying between them. This CDR3 has 15 amino acids. CDR3 DNA: TGCGCCAGCAGCCAAGATGGGGGGGAACTAAGACCCCTCCACTTT. Translating gives CASSQDGGELRPLHF.

The chain has TRBV18 and TRBJ2-5; 9 bases fit TRBD1. With 5 bases clipped from V and 5 bases from J, the junction kept 6 bases outside the gene matches. This CDR3 has 14 residues. Germline lookup yields CDR1 KGHSH and CDR2 LQKENI. CDR3 nucleotide sequence: TGTGCCAGCTCATTCACAGGGGGCTGGGAGACCCAGTACTTC. Translated, it gives CASSFTGGWETQYF. Together with reference TRBV18 and TRBJ2-5, the CDR3 gives the full variable domain: NAGVMQNPRHLVRRRGQEARLRCSPMKGHSHVYWYRQLPEEGLKFMVYLQKENIIDESGMPKERFSAEFPKEGPSILRIQQVVRGDSAAYFCASSFTGGWETQYFGPGTRLLVL.

The J gene is TRBJ2-7, the V gene TRBV5-1, with 7 nucleotides matching TRBD1. J gave up 0 bases and V 4 bases, and 4 bases lay outside the gene matches. Germline CDR1 and CDR2: SGHRS and YFSETQ. This CDR3 spans 14 amino acids. The CDR3 DNA sequence: TGCGCCAGCAGCAAGACAGGGAACTCCTACGAGCAGTACTTC. This sequence encodes CASSKTGNSYEQYF.